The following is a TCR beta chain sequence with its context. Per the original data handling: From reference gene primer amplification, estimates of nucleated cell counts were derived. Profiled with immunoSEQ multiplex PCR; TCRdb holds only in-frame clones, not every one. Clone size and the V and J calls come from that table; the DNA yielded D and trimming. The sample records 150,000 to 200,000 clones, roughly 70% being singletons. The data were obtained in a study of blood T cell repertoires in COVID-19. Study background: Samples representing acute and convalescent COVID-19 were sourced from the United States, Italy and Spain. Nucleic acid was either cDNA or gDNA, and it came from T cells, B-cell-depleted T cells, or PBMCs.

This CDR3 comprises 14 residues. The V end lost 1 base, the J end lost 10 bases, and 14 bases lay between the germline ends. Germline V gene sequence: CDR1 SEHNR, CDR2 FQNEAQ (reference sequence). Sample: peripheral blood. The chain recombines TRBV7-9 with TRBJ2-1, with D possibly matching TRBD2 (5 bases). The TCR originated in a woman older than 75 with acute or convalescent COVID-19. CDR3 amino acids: CASSLVPGGYEQFF. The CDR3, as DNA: TGTGCCAGCAGCTTAGTTCCAGGAGGATACGAGCAGTTCTTC.